Below, 24 T cell receptor beta chains from the same sample are listed, as sequenced in a study of T cells in Graves' hyperthyroidism and ophthalmopathy. The TCR beta CDR3 regions underwent amplification using RNA transcripts as the source. The HTBI primer set drove a first-round RT-PCR of the TCR CDR3. TCRdb redid the calling of the multiplex PCR reads with MiXCR, one entry per CDR3 protein. The table records approximately 25,000 distinct CDR3 sequences, roughly 45% of them present only once. Input material: blood. The origin of the receptors is a woman in her 30s with Graves' hyperthyroidism.

Sample share makes this clonotype medium-sized. The gene calls are TRBV25-1 and TRBJ1-4; D remains ambiguous. V was shortened by 5 bases and J by 10 bases, with 8 bases between the two germline ends. CDR1 is MGHDK, CDR2 SYGVNS, per germline. The length of the CDR3 is 11 residues. The CDR3 sequence is CASSLGGKLFF. In DNA, the CDR3 is TGTGCCAGCAGTTTGGGAGGAAAACTGTTTTTT.

V gene TRBV19 combines with J gene TRBJ1-5, with D unresolved. The CDR3 extends over 15 amino acids. Germline V gene data show CDR1 as LNHDA and CDR2 as SQIVND (reference sequence). V dropped 10 bases and J dropped 3 bases, with 19 bases sitting between them. DNA for the CDR3: TGTGCCAATACCTCCCCAGGACTGATCAATCAGCCCCAGCATTTT. Translating gives CANTSPGLINQPQHF. Full variable domain (outside the CDR3, taken from reference TRBV19 and TRBJ1-5): DGGITQSPKYLFRKEGQNVTLSCEQNLNHDAMYWYRQDPGQGLRLIYYSQIVNDFQKGDIAEGYSVSREKKESFPLTVTSAQKNPTAFYLCANTSPGLINQPQHFGDGTRLSIL.

This clonotype was counted ten times or more. The gene calls are TRBV11-3 and TRBJ2-1; 8 bases are a match to TRBD2. The CDR3 totals 17 residues. The J segment lost 0 bases and the V segment lost 0 bases, leaving 4 bases of the junction unmatched. Germline values: CDR1 SGHNT, CDR2 YENEEA. The DNA of the CDR3 is TGTGCCAGCAGCTTAGAGGGCGCGGGAGGCTCCTACAATGAGCAGTTCTTC. Translating it yields CASSLEGAGGSYNEQFF.

This clonotype was observed at least ten times. This sequence joins TRBV6-6 and TRBJ2-7; D is unclear. The V gene lost 3 bases and the J gene lost 1 base, with 7 bases spanning the gap. In germline, CDR1 is MNHNY, CDR2 SVGAGI (reference sequence). The CDR3 covers 13 residues. The CDR3 coding sequence is TGTGCCAGCAGTTATTTGAATTCCTACGAGCAGTACTTC. Encoded protein: CASSYLNSYEQYF.

This clonotype was counted at least ten times. CDR3 nucleotides: TGTGCCTGGAGGCTCAGCGAGTACGAGCAGTACTTC. It codes for CAWRLSEYEQYF. This chain connects TRBV30 to TRBJ2-7; D gene ambiguous. V was pared by 3 bases and J by 4 bases, with 10 bases between. Germline V lookup: CDR1 GTSNPN, CDR2 SVGIG (reference sequence). The CDR3 length is 12 residues.

This chain uses TRBV10-1 with TRBJ2-3; 10 bases are shared with TRBD2. The CDR3 is 18 residues long. Trimming removed 0 bases from V and 3 bases from J; junction bases left unmatched: 9. Germline V gene lookup returns CDR1 WNHNN and CDR2 SYGVQD (reference sequence). In nucleotides, the CDR3 is TGCGCCAGCAGTGAGTCGACTCGGGCTAGCGGGAGTACAGATACGCAGTATTTT. Its protein product is CASSESTRASGSTDTQYF.

Ten or more counts support this clonotype. This chain uses TRBV7-2 with TRBJ2-7, with D perhaps assigned TRBD1 or TRBD2 (5 bases each). Germline CDR1 SGHTA, CDR2 FQGNSA. The CDR3 totals 15 residues. V gave up 5 bases and J gave up 3 bases, with 17 bases separating them. This CDR3 is CASSPRDRNNYEQYF. DNA for the CDR3: TGTGCCAGCAGCCCCCGGGACCGAAATAACTACGAGCAGTACTTC.

This chain joins TRBV19 and TRBJ1-1; D unresolved. Trimming left V 3 bases short and J 6 bases short, with 5 bases between. The V gene's germline CDR1 is LNHDA and CDR2 SQIVND (reference sequence). The CDR3 runs to 11 residues. CDR3 coding DNA: TGTGCCAGTAGTATGACGGCTGAAGCTTTCTTT. Its protein product is CASSMTAEAFF.

In its sample, this clonotype was seen many times. The chain uses TRBV30 and TRBJ2-2; D is possibly TRBD2 (6 bases). In germline, CDR1 is GTSNPN, CDR2 SVGIG (reference sequence). V lost 4 bases, J lost 5 bases, and 14 bases lay in between. The CDR3 totals 14 residues. The CDR3 DNA reads as TGTGCCTGGATTTTCGGGAGTGGGACCGGGGAGCTGTTTTTT. Protein: CAWIFGSGTGELFF.

This clonotype is labeled medium-sized (0.01 to 0.1%). J is TRBJ2-2 and V is TRBV19; 10 bases line up with TRBD2. The trim removed 3 bases at V and 6 bases at J, leaving 7 bases unmatched. The CDR3 contains 16 residues. CDR1 LNHDA and CDR2 SQIVND come from the germline V gene (reference sequence). CDR3 in amino acids: CASSMSASGSAGELFF. DNA of the CDR3: TGTGCCAGTAGTATGTCGGCTAGCGGGAGTGCCGGGGAGCTGTTTTTT.

V and J are TRBV19 and TRBJ1-1; the D is unclear. CDR3 size: 13 residues. CDR1 LNHDA and CDR2 SQIVND come from the germline V gene (reference sequence). Deletions cut 2 bases from V and 5 bases from J, with 9 bases between. DNA of the CDR3: TGTGCCAGTAGTATATTGGCGAGGACTGAAGCTTTCTTT. Translation gives CASSILARTEAFF.

This clonotype appeared many times. The J gene is TRBJ2-5, the V gene TRBV28, with 7 positions matching TRBD1. The germline gives CDR1 MDHEN, CDR2 SYDVKM. J lost 4 bases, V lost 4 bases, and 6 bases had no gene match. This CDR3 has 14 amino acids. Written as DNA, the CDR3 is TGTGCCAGCAGTTCTTTGACAGGGTCAGAGACCCAGTACTTC. This codes for CASSSLTGSETQYF.

This clonotype is labeled medium-sized (0.01 to 0.1%). The chain recombines TRBV20-1 with TRBJ2-7; 7 nucleotides match TRBD2. Per germline, CDR1 DFQATT and CDR2 SNEGSKA (reference sequence). This CDR3 has 13 residues. V trimming: 6 bases; J trimming: 2 bases; junction bases outside the gene matches: 7. The DNA for the CDR3 is TGCAGTGCCCCACCTAGCGGCACCTACGAGCAGTACTTC. Translation gives CSAPPSGTYEQYF.

This clonotype was seen only a few times. A much larger clone lies one base from this, so it may be a read error. V and J are TRBV27 and TRBJ2-1; no definite D call. Germline CDR1 and CDR2: MNHEY and SMNVEV (reference sequence). This CDR3 comprises 13 residues. Written as DNA, the CDR3 is TGTGCCAGCAGTTTACTCTCCCCAAATGAGCAGGTCTTC. This gives the protein CASSLLSPNEQVF.

This clonotype has at least ten counts. This sequence joins TRBV11-2 and TRBJ2-1; possible D gene TRBD2, 5 bases. This CDR3 comprises 15 residues. Germline V gene lookup returns CDR1 SGHAT and CDR2 FQNNGV. Trimming removed 0 bases from V and 6 bases from J, with 12 bases in between. For the CDR3, the DNA is TGTGCCAGCAGCTTAGATTGGCGGGCTAGCAATGAGCAGTTCTTC. This encodes CASSLDWRASNEQFF. Full variable domain (rest looked up from reference TRBV11-2 and TRBJ2-1): EAGVAQSPRYKIIEKRQSVAFWCNPISGHATLYWYQQILGQGPKLLIQFQNNGVVDDSQLPKDRFSAERLKGVDSTLKIQPAKLEDSAVYLCASSLDWRASNEQFFGPGTRLTVL.

This clonotype was counted many times. V gene TRBV14 combines with J gene TRBJ2-7, with D maybe TRBD2 (6 bases). The V end lost 3 bases, the J end lost 3 bases, and 12 bases lay between the germline ends. Germline values: CDR1 SGHDN, CDR2 FVKESK. CDR3 length: 14 amino acids. This chain's CDR3 is CASSHLGGFYEQYF. CDR3 in DNA: TGTGCCAGCAGCCACCTGGGGGGTTTCTACGAGCAGTACTTC. The full variable domain, in which reference TRBV14 and TRBJ2-7 provide the parts outside the CDR3, is EAGVTQFPSHSVIEKGQTVTLRCDPISGHDNLYWYRRVMGKEIKFLLHFVKESKQDESGMPNNRFLAERTGGTYSTLKVQPAELEDSGVYFCASSHLGGFYEQYFGPGTRLTVT.

The sample holds a few counts of this clonotype. V is TRBV18 and J is TRBJ2-5, with 11 bases that match TRBD2. With V trimmed by 6 bases and J by 5 bases, 8 bases remained unmatched. Germline V gene data show CDR1 as KGHSH and CDR2 as LQKENI. The CDR3 covers 15 residues. CDR3 DNA: TGTGCCAGCTCCAAACTAGCGGGAGAAAGGGAGACCCAGTACTTC. Translating it yields CASSKLAGERETQYF.

CDR3 nucleotide sequence: TGTGCCAGCAGTGACCCCAGACAGGGTGGTCACATTCAGTACTTC. Protein product: CASSDPRQGGHIQYF. The chain joins TRBV25-1 to TRBJ2-4; 7 nucleotides line up with TRBD1. CDR3 length equals 15 residues. The junction had 10 bases not matched to a gene; V was cut back by 3 bases and J by 8 bases. Germline CDR1 is MGHDK and CDR2 is SYGVNS.

The chain uses TRBV2 and TRBJ2-7; the match to TRBD2 covers 9 bases. Germline assignment: CDR1 SNHLY and CDR2 FYNNEI. V trimming: 8 bases; J trimming: 9 bases; junction bases outside the gene matches: 11. The CDR3 covers 13 residues. CDR3 nucleotides: TGTGCCAGCGCCCCGAAGGCGGGGGGGTGGCAGTACTTC. It translates to CASAPKAGGWQYF.

This clonotype ranks as medium-sized. V is TRBV20-1 and J is TRBJ1-1, with D unresolved. This CDR3 contains 11 residues. Germline V gives CDR1 DFQATT, CDR2 SNEGSKA (reference sequence). The V gene lost 5 bases and the J gene lost 1 base, with 5 bases spanning the gap. This CDR3 reads CSAEENTEAFF. The CDR3 bases are TGCAGTGCTGAGGAGAACACTGAAGCTTTCTTT.

J is TRBJ2-7 and V is TRBV7-3; TRBD2 matches 9 bases. Looked up from germline, CDR1 is SGHTA and CDR2 is FQGTGA. This CDR3 is 16 amino acids long. V lost 5 bases to trimming and J lost 7 bases; unmatched junction nucleotides: 15. Here the CDR3 DNA reads TGTGCCAGCAGCCCCATCAGCGGGAGGAACACCGGGGAGCAGTACTTC. Amino acids: CASSPISGRNTGEQYF.

This clonotype was observed a single time. The CDR3 DNA reads as TGCAGCGTTGATTTGCTCGGGAGGGCCTACAATGAGCAGTTCTTC. This gives the protein CSVDLLGRAYNEQFF. The genes are TRBV29-1 and TRBJ2-1, with 8 positions matching TRBD2. V trimming: 3 bases; J trimming: 2 bases; junction bases outside the gene matches: 6. Per germline, CDR1 SQVTM and CDR2 ANQGSEA. The CDR3 runs to 15 residues.

This clonotype was observed at least ten times. V gene TRBV3-1 combines with J gene TRBJ1-1; D is unclear. V was shortened by 1 base and J by 4 bases, with 10 bases between the two germline ends. CDR3 length equals 14 residues. The germline CDR1 and CDR2 sequences are LGHDT and YNNKEL (reference sequence). The CDR3 loop is CASSQALLSTEAFF. DNA for the CDR3: TGTGCCAGCAGCCAAGCCCTACTTAGCACTGAAGCTTTCTTT.

This clonotype was seen only once. J is TRBJ2-1 and V is TRBV24-1; D ambiguous. Trimming removed 0 bases from V and 12 bases from J, with 17 bases in between. Germline lookup yields CDR1 KGHDR and CDR2 SFDVKD. The CDR3 sequence is 15 residues long. The chain's CDR3 is CATSDLPDSTDTQFF. DNA for the CDR3: TGTGCCACCAGTGATTTGCCAGACTCCACAGATACGCAGTTCTTC.